Shown below are 19 T cell receptor beta chains from a single sample sequenced in a study of CD8 T cells in Susac syndrome. An input of about 0.45 to 1 ug of RNA was subjected to reverse transcription using random hexamers. MiXCR was run by TCRdb on the immunoSEQ multiplex PCR reads, yielding one entry per CDR3 protein. The table has roughly 200,000 distinct CDR3 sequences, roughly 95% seen once. The sequenced sample was CD4+ T cells from PBMCs. The origin of the receptors is a human donor with multiple sclerosis.

This clonotype was found once. The chain is built from TRBV12-3 or TRBV12-4 and TRBJ2-7, with a weak D call TRBD1 (5 bases). The V end lost 1 base, the J end lost 6 bases, and 13 bases lay between the germline ends. The CDR3 totals 14 residues. The CDR3 sequence is CASSLVPNTGEQYF. The CDR3 region has the DNA TGTGCCAGCAGTTTAGTCCCCAACACAGGCGAGCAGTACTTC.

This sequence joins TRBV7-9 and TRBJ1-1; D might be TRBD1 (5 bases). Trimming removed 4 bases at V and 0 bases at J, with 12 bases between. This CDR3 comprises 15 residues. Looked up from germline, CDR1 is SEHNR and CDR2 is FQNEAQ (reference sequence). CDR3 protein: CASSSTDSLNTEAFF. The CDR3 region has the DNA TGTGCCAGCAGCTCAACAGACAGTTTGAACACTGAAGCTTTCTTT.

The chain has TRBV20-1 and TRBJ1-2, with D hard to call. CDR1 is DFQATT, CDR2 SNEGSKA, per germline (reference sequence). The V and J ends lost 0 bases and 5 bases respectively, with 7 bases between them. CDR3 length: 12 amino acids. The CDR3 bases are TGCAGTGCTAGAGATTACCCTTATGGCTACACCTTC. Amino acid sequence: CSARDYPYGYTF.

The chain is built from TRBV6-5 and TRBJ2-7; weak D call: TRBD1 (5 bases). This CDR3 spans 16 amino acids. Deletions cut 4 bases from V and 0 bases from J, with 16 bases between. Germline V gene data show CDR1 as MNHEY and CDR2 as SVGAGI. The CDR3 is CASSFHQGSDSYEQYF. The DNA for the CDR3 is TGTGCCAGCAGTTTCCACCAGGGATCGGACTCCTACGAGCAGTACTTC.

This chain joins TRBV2 and TRBJ1-3, with a possible D match to TRBD1 (5 bases). The CDR3 runs 16 residues. CDR1 and CDR2 (germline): SNHLY, FYNNEI. V was pared by 4 bases and J by 0 bases, with 13 bases between. CDR3 nucleotides: TGTGCCAGCAGTGGACAGCAGCCCGTCTCTGGAAACACCATATATTTT. The encoded protein is CASSGQQPVSGNTIYF.

This clonotype was counted a single time. J is TRBJ2-2 and V is TRBV12-3 or TRBV12-4; D tentatively fits TRBD1 or TRBD2 (5 bases each). The CDR3 totals 14 residues. Between the trimmed V and J ends, which lost 6 bases and 4 bases, there was a span of 12 bases. The CDR3 region is CASRDGTLTGELFF. CDR3 nucleotides: TGTGCCAGCAGAGACGGGACCCTCACCGGGGAGCTGTTTTTT.

The chain joins TRBV3-1 to TRBJ2-3, with TRBD2 identical over 11 bases. This CDR3 is 18 amino acids long. The ends lost 3 bases at V and 0 bases at J; junction bases unmatched: 8. CDR1 is LGHDT, CDR2 YNNKEL, per germline (reference sequence). For the CDR3, the DNA is TGTGCCAGCAGCCAGGGGACTAGCGGAATCCCTAGCACAGATACGCAGTATTTT. It encodes CASSQGTSGIPSTDTQYF.

This chain links TRBV4-3 with TRBJ1-1; D call uncertain. V lost 4 bases and J lost 5, with 11 bases in between. The V gene's germline CDR1 is LGHNA and CDR2 YSLEER. This CDR3 is built from 13 residues. The CDR3 region is CASSPRGWTEAFF. As DNA, the CDR3 is TGCGCCAGCAGCCCCCGGGGTTGGACTGAAGCTTTCTTT.

The chain employs TRBV3-1 and TRBJ1-1; D might be TRBD1 (5 bases). CDR1 is LGHDT and CDR2 is YNNKEL in the germline V gene (reference sequence). The germline V and J ends were trimmed by 1 base and 9 bases, with 12 bases remaining between them. CDR3 size: 13 residues. The CDR3: CASSQGIEGKAFF. The CDR3 region has the DNA TGTGCCAGCAGCCAAGGGATAGAGGGGAAAGCTTTCTTT.

This sequence joins TRBV5-1 and TRBJ2-3, with unresolved D. Germline V lookup: CDR1 SGHRS, CDR2 YFSETQ. Trimming shortened V by 1 base and J by 4 bases, and 13 bases separated the two germline ends. CDR3 size: 15 residues. CDR3 nucleotide sequence: TGCGCCAGCAGCTTGTTGGATCCGACCGCAGATACGCAGTATTTT. Translation gives CASSLLDPTADTQYF.

The chain has TRBV30 and TRBJ2-3; 15 positions agree with TRBD2. The CDR3 has 17 amino acids. From germline, CDR1 is GTSNPN and CDR2 SVGIG (reference sequence). The trim removed 3 bases at V and 4 bases at J, leaving 8 bases unmatched. The CDR3 region is CAWSQRGLAGGADTQYF. CDR3 in DNA: TGTGCCTGGAGCCAGCGTGGACTAGCGGGGGGGGCAGATACGCAGTATTTT. The variable domain in full, with the rest retrieved from reference TRBV30 and TRBJ2-3, is SQTIHQWPATLVQPVGSPLSLECTVEGTSNPNLYWYRQAAGRGLQLLFYSVGIGQISSEVPQNLSASRPQDRQFILSSKKLLLSDSGFYLCAWSQRGLAGGADTQYFGPGTRLTVL.

The chain joins TRBV7-2 to TRBJ2-7, with D uncertain. Trimming removed 1 base from V and 7 bases from J, with 8 bases in between. CDR3 length: 12 residues. From germline, CDR1 is SGHTA and CDR2 FQGNSA. The CDR3 reads CASSLGALEQYF. The CDR3 DNA sequence: TGTGCCAGCAGCTTAGGTGCTCTGGAGCAGTACTTC.

This chain uses TRBV3-1 with TRBJ2-5; tentatively, D is TRBD2 (6 bases). Germline V lookup: CDR1 LGHDT, CDR2 YNNKEL (reference sequence). Trimming removed 1 base from V and 5 bases from J, with 8 bases in between. The CDR3 has 13 amino acids. The CDR3 coding sequence is TGTGCCAGCAGCCAAGGGGGGGATGAGACCCAGTACTTC. It codes for CASSQGGDETQYF.

J is TRBJ2-3 and V is TRBV2, with a weak D call TRBD1 (5 bases). Germline V gene lookup returns CDR1 SNHLY and CDR2 FYNNEI. V was shortened by 7 bases and J by 3 bases, with 5 bases between the two germline ends. The CDR3 consists of 11 residues. CDR3 nucleotide sequence: TGTGCCAGCAAGGGGACAGATACGCAGTATTTT. It translates to CASKGTDTQYF.

This chain joins TRBV5-4 and TRBJ1-5; D remains unclear. This CDR3 is built from 12 residues. The germline gives CDR1 SGHNT, CDR2 YYREEE (reference sequence). Trimming took off 3 bases at V and 7 bases at J, with 8 bases between the two ends. The CDR3 bases are TGTGCCAGCAGCTCGCCAGGACAGCCCCAGCATTTT. Amino acids: CASSSPGQPQHF.

This clonotype was counted a single time. The chain combines TRBV12-3 or TRBV12-4 with TRBJ1-2; D ambiguous. This CDR3 is built from 14 residues. Deletions cut 3 bases from V and 0 bases from J, with 8 bases between. CDR3 loop: CASSFHSSNYGYTF. DNA of the CDR3: TGTGCCAGCAGTTTCCACAGCTCTAACTATGGCTACACCTTC.

The chain uses TRBV5-4 and TRBJ1-2; D not certain. Trimming cost V 3 bases and J 4 bases, with 13 bases left between them. There are 14 residues in the CDR3. Germline assignment: CDR1 SGHNT and CDR2 YYREEE (reference sequence). The CDR3 bases are TGTGCCAGCAGCTCGGTCGGACGGATCTATGGCTACACCTTC. Protein product: CASSSVGRIYGYTF.

The chain couples TRBV18 to TRBJ2-3, with D possibly being TRBD2 (5 bases). The CDR3 has 15 amino acids. V dropped 1 base and J dropped 0 bases, with 8 bases sitting between them. Germline values: CDR1 KGHSH, CDR2 LQKENI. The CDR3 reads CASSPLGGSTDTQYF. As DNA, the CDR3 is TGTGCCAGCTCACCACTAGGCGGGAGCACAGATACGCAGTATTTT.

The chain combines TRBV28 with TRBJ2-3; D unresolved. In germline, CDR1 is MDHEN, CDR2 SYDVKM. This CDR3 region has 12 residues. V was shortened by 3 bases and J by 5 bases, with 6 bases between the two germline ends. This CDR3 is CASSLYGDTQYF. As DNA, the CDR3 is TGTGCCAGCAGTTTGTATGGAGATACGCAGTATTTT. The full variable domain, completed using reference TRBV28 and TRBJ2-3, is DVKVTQSSRYLVKRTGEKVFLECVQDMDHENMFWYRQDPGLGLRLIYFSYDVKMKEKGDIPEGYSVSREKKERFSLILESASTNQTSMYLCASSLYGDTQYFGPGTRLTVL.